This record looks at one T cell receptor (beta chain) sequence and its context. Its antigen is as yet unknown. Time point: blood at routine non-recurrence follow-up after resection. No cell sorting; template was whole RNA from tumor, lung tissue or PBMC. These data are taken from a study of spatial heterogeneity in lung cancer. About the study: Detection of beta-chain sequences consistently exceeded that of alpha-chain sequences.

Findings and caveats of the study: Resection saw ubiquitous expanded tumor TCRs appear in blood more than follow-up did.

With 3 bases removed from V and 2 bases from J, the gap between germline ends came to 8 bases. Germline assignment: CDR1 ENHRY and CDR2 SYGVKD. The length of the CDR3 is 13 residues. One entry per CDR3 protein, called by TCRdb with MiXCR from the 5' RACE reads. In the table there are fewer than 30,000 distinct CDR3 sequences, around 10% of which are singletons. This clonotype originated in a male donor with early-stage non-small cell lung cancer. The specimen was PBMCs, collected at follow-up. This chain uses TRBV10-3 with TRBJ2-7, with TRBD2 as a possible D gene (5 bases). The CDR3 nucleotides read TGTGCCATCAGTGAAGGAGGAACCTACGAGCAGTACTTC. Translated: CAISEGGTYEQYF.